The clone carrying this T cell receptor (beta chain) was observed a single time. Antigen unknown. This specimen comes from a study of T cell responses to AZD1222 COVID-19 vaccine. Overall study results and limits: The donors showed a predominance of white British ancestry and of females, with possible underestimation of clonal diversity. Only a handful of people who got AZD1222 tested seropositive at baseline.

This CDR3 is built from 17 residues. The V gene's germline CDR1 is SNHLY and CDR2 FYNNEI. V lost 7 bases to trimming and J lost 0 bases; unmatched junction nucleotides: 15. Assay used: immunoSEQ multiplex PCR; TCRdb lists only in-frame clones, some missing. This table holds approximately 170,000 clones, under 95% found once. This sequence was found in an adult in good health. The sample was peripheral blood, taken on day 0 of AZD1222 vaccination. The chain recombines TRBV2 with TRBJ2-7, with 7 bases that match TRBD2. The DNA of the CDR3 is TGTGCCAGCAAGTGGGGTCTCCTAGCGGCTAGCTCCTACGAGCAGTACTTC. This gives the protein CASKWGLLAASSYEQYF.